This T cell receptor (beta chain) was documented in a study of tumor-infiltrating lymphocytes in primary liver carcinoma. As for the study in general: Sequencing of the samples generated roughly 3.5 to 8 million productive TCRbeta reads, with similar yields across tissue types.

A constant-region primer served to make TCR beta cDNA from roughly 540 ng total RNA. Construction of TCR beta libraries relied on three successive nested multiplex PCR rounds employing slightly modified ARM-PCR. In the first two PCR rounds, TRBV1-TRBV30 forward primers were paired with a C-beta reverse primer, and each round lasted roughly 9 cycles. TCRdb reprocessed the multiplex PCR reads with MiXCR, giving one entry per CDR3 protein. Seen here are 75,000 to 90,000 distinct CDR3 sequences, around 70% observed once, and the top ten hold approximately 20%. Unsorted bulk tissue of roughly 17-33 mg yielded co-extracted RNA and DNA. Over 80% viable tumor cells were present in every tumor sample. The CDR3 sequence is 16 residues long. Germline-derived CDR1 and CDR2 are SEHNR and FQNEAQ (reference sequence). The V end lost 3 bases, the J end lost 2 bases, and 15 bases lay between the germline ends.

This TCR was recovered from a middle-aged man with primary liver carcinoma and hepatitis B virus infection. The chain uses TRBV7-9 and TRBJ2-3, with D perhaps matching TRBD2 (6 bases). Sequenced material: liver tumor tissue from sampling region 1. The subset is: tumor region T1, superior pole. The CDR3 coding sequence is TGTGCCAGCAGCTTTCGGACAAGCGGGCTCACAGATACGCAGTATTTT. This translates into CASSFRTSGLTDTQYF. Drawing the rest from reference TRBV7-9 and TRBJ2-3, the complete variable domain is DTGVSQNPRHKITKRGQNVTFRCDPISEHNRLYWYRQTLGQGPEFLTYFQNEAQLEKSRLLSDRFSAERPKGSFSTLEIQRTEQGDSAMYLCASSFRTSGLTDTQYFGPGTRLTVL.